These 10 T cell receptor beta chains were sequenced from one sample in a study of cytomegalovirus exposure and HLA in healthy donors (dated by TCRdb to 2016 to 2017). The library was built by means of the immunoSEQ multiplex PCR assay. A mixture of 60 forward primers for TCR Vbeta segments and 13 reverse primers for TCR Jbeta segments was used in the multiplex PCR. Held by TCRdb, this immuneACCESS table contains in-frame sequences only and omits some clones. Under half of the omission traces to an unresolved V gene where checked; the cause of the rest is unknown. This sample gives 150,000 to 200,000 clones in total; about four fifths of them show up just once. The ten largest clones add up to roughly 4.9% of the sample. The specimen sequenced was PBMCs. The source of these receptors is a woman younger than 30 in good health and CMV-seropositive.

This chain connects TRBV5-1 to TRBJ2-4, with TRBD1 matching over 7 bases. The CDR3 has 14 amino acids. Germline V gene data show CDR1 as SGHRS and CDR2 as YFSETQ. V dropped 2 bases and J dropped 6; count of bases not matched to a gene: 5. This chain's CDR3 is CASSLGTETNIQYF. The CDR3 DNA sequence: TGCGCCAGCAGCTTAGGGACAGAGACAAACATTCAGTACTTC. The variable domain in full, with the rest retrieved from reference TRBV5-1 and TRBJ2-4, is KAGVTQTPRYLIKTRGQQVTLSCSPISGHRSVSWYQQTPGQGLQFLFEYFSETQRNKGNFPGRFSGRQFSNSRSEMNVSTLELGDSALYLCASSLGTETNIQYFGAGTRLSVL.

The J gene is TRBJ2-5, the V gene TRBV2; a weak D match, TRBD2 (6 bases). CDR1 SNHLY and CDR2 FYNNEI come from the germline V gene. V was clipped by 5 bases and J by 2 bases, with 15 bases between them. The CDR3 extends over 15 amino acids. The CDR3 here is CASSRRPGGQETQYF. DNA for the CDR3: TGTGCCAGCAGTCGTAGACCCGGAGGGCAAGAGACCCAGTACTTC.

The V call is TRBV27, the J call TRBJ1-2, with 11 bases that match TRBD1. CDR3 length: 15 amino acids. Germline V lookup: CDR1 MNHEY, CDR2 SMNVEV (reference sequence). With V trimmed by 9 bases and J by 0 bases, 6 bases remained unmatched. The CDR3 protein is CASRDRGGANYGYTF. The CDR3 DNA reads TGTGCCAGTCGGGACAGGGGGGGAGCTAACTATGGCTACACCTTC.

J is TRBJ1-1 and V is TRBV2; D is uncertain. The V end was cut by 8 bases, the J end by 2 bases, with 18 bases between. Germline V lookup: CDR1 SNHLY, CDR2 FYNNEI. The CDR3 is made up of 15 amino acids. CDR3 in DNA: TGTGCCAGCGGCCGGGCCCCTCCGGGAAACACTGAAGCTTTCTTT. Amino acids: CASGRAPPGNTEAFF.

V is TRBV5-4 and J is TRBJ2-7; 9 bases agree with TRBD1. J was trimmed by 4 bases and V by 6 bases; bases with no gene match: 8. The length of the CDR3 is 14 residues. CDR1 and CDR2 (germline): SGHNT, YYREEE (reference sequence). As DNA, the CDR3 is TGTGCCAGCAAACCCGGGACAGGGACGTACGAGCAGTACTTC. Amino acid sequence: CASKPGTGTYEQYF.

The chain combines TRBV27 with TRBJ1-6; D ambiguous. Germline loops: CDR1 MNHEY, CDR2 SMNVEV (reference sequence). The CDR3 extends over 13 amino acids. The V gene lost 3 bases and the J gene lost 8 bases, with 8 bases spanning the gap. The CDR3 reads CASSFARYSPLHF. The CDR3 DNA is TGTGCCAGCAGTTTCGCCAGATATTCACCCCTCCACTTT.

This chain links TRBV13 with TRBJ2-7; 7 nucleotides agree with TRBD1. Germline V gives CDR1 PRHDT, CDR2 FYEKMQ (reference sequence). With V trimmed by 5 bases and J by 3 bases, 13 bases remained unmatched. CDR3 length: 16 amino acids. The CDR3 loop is CASSPKTGSSRYEQYF. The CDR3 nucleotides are TGTGCCAGCAGCCCCAAGACAGGGTCCTCCCGCTACGAGCAGTACTTC. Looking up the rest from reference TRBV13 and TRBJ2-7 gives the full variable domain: AAGVIQSPRHLIKEKRETATLKCYPIPRHDTVYWYQQGPGQDPQFLISFYEKMQSDKGSIPDRFSAQQFSDYHSELNMSSLELGDSALYFCASSPKTGSSRYEQYFGPGTRLTVT.

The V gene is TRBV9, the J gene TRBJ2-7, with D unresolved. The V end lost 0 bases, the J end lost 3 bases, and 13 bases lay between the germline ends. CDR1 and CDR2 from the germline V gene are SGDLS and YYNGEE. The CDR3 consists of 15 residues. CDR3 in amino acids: CASSVAVGNYYEQYF. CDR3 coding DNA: TGTGCCAGCAGCGTAGCCGTTGGAAACTACTACGAGCAGTACTTC.

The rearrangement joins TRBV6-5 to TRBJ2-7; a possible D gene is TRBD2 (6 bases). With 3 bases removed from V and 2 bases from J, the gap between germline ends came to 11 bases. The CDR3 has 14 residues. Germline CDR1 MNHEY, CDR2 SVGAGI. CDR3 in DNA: TGTGCCAGCAGTTATTCGGGGGAAGCCTACGAGCAGTACTTC. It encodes CASSYSGEAYEQYF.

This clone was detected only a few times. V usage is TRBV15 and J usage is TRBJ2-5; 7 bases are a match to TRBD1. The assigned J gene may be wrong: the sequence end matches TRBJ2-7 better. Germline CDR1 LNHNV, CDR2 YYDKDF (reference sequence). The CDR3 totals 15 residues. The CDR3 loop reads CATSKTDREIVEQYF. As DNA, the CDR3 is TGTGCCACCAGCAAAACCGACAGGGAGATAGTCGAGCAGTACTTC.